A single TCR beta chain is shown here with its context. Its target is not known. Method: immunoSEQ multiplex PCR; TCRdb's copy keeps in-frame clones and lacks some. The sample carries 45,000 to 50,000 clones, approximately 84% recorded once. The data belong to a study of siplizumab effects on memory and regulatory T cells. Findings and limits, study-wide: Tracing alloreactive clones into unstimulated subsets worked for only a minor fraction of them. In siplizumab cultures, the suppressive function of proliferating Tregs remained unconfirmed.

V lost 5 bases, J lost 4 bases, and 16 bases lay in between. The germline V gene encodes CDR1 MNHNS and CDR2 SASEGT. The CDR3 sequence is 15 residues long. TEMRA, effector memory, memory and naive subsets, all unstimulated, were sequenced in a few donor pairs. The sequence came from a human donor in good health. The specimen sequenced was naive CD8+ T cells sorted from blood. The chain combines TRBV6-1 with TRBJ2-3, with D possibly being TRBD2 (6 bases). The CDR3 coding sequence is TGTGCCAGCAGTCCTATGCGGGGCGGGGCAGATACGCAGTATTTT. As protein: CASSPMRGGADTQYF.